The source of this T cell receptor (beta chain) is a study of T cell repertoires in cytomegalovirus infection. Findings and limits, study-wide: What dominated the ex vivo response were HLA-C-restricted CMV-specific TCR beta clonotypes.

TCRdb reanalysed the reads using MiXCR and keeps one entry per CDR3 protein. The sample holds about 76,000 distinct CDR3 sequences, about 4% seen once. This clonotype was seen ten or more times. Its antigen remains unknown. The CDR3 is 14 amino acids. The V gene end was trimmed by 4 bases and the J gene end by 6 bases; junction bases not matched to a gene: 5. The genes are TRBV12-3 or TRBV12-4 and TRBJ1-1, with TRBD1 matching 10 bases. The source is a human donor in good health (CMV status not recorded). Some clones in this sample may be carry-over from other donors' samples. The sequenced sample was PBMCs. The CDR3, as DNA: TGTGCCAGCAGTTGGGGACAGGGGACGTCTGAAGCTTTCTTT. Protein product: CASSWGQGTSEAFF.